The following is a T cell receptor (beta chain) sequence with its context. Its antigen is unknown. V lost 0 bases to trimming and J lost 9 bases; unmatched junction nucleotides: 13. CDR3 length: 18 amino acids. Per the germline V gene, CDR1 is LGHNA and CDR2 is YSLEER. With 60 Vbeta and 13 Jbeta primers, the PCR was carried out. Only in-frame clones appear in the TCRdb table, and some are missing; sequencing was by immunoSEQ multiplex PCR. The sample has roughly 140,000 clones, around a tenth seen once. The data originate from a study of cytomegalovirus exposure and HLA in healthy donors. Study-level information: Some 85 million unique TCRs from HLA-typed donors were held in an early data release. Of all 400 or so donors who were genotyped, 75% to 90% belonged to the Caucasian-associated ancestry cluster. Study findings and constraints: TRBV6-2, TRBV6-3 and some other V segments were excluded as indistinguishable.

This sequence was found in a male donor in good health and CMV-seronegative. This chain uses TRBV4-3 with TRBJ2-1; the match to TRBD2 covers 11 bases. The sequenced sample was PBMCs. Here the CDR3 DNA reads TGCGCCAGCAGCCAAGAAGCGACTAGCGGGATGACCCGAGGTGAGCAGTTCTTC. Protein product: CASSQEATSGMTRGEQFF.